Listed below are T cell receptor beta chains from one sample, sequenced in a study of identical twins. Each CDR3 protein gets one entry after TCRdb re-called the 5' RACE reads with MiXCR. The table lists about 520,000 distinct CDR3 sequences, roughly a fifth of them singletons. These same data were also listed under a study on T cells expressing NK-cell markers.

Material for sequencing was CD4+ T cells sorted from blood. The source is a young woman in good health. Each CDR3 is given with its conserved first and last residue. The D gene is left open where the match is weak. Where a row states a size, it is once, few, many or the class of an expanded clone; other rows omit it.

TGTGCCAGCAGCCAAGCGCAGGGGGCAACTAATGAAAAACTGTTTTTT,CASSQAQGATNEKLFF,TRBD1,TRBV4-2,TRBJ1-4,few
TGCGCCAGCAGCCGGGGAGGTCAGACCGGGGAGCTGTTTTTT,CASSRGGQTGELFF,.,TRBV5-1,TRBJ2-2,many
TGCAGTGCTAGCTTATTCCCTAGCAGGTCCTACAATGAGCAGTTCTTC,CSASLFPSRSYNEQFF,.,TRBV20-1,TRBJ2-1,.
TGTGCCAGCAGCCCACTCAGGGTGTCCTATAATTCACCCCTCCACTTT,CASSPLRVSYNSPLHF,.,TRBV6-1,TRBJ1-6,.
TGCGCCAGCAGCCTTTCAGGGTCTAGATCCTACGAGCAGTACTTC,CASSLSGSRSYEQYF,.,TRBV5-1,TRBJ2-7,many
TGCAGCGTCGCGCCCGAGGGCAATCAGCCCCAGCATTTT,CSVAPEGNQPQHF,.,TRBV29-1,TRBJ1-5,many
TGTGCCATCACCCGGACCCTAGATGCCTATCAGCCCCAGCATTTT,CAITRTLDAYQPQHF,.,TRBV10-3,TRBJ1-5,.
TGTGCCAGCAGCCCCCCACAGAGATACGGCTACACCTTC,CASSPPQRYGYTF,.,TRBV7-9,TRBJ1-2,.
TGCAGCGTTGCCGGTGGGGGACTTTCTTCAGATACGCAGTATTTT,CSVAGGGLSSDTQYF,.,TRBV29-1,TRBJ2-3,.
TGTGCCAGCAGTGAGACCCGGGACACCCTCTACAATGAGCAGTTCTTC,CASSETRDTLYNEQFF,.,TRBV6-1,TRBJ2-1,once
TGTGCCAGCAGCCCTTTTTACGGGAGTAATGTGGGTTCCTACAATGAGCAGTTCTTC,CASSPFYGSNVGSYNEQFF,.,TRBV14,TRBJ2-1,.
TGTGCCAGCAGCCGCTGGACAGGGGGGGTGTCTTCGGATACGCAGTATTTT,CASSRWTGGVSSDTQYF,TRBD1,TRBV7-9,TRBJ2-3,.
TGTGCCAGCAGCTTGGAGGGGAACTACGAGCAGTACTTC,CASSLEGNYEQYF,.,TRBV11-3,TRBJ2-7,many
TGTGCCAGCAGCTTAGATTGGGGGAGATCCTACGAGCAGTACTTC,CASSLDWGRSYEQYF,.,TRBV7-2,TRBJ2-7,few